The clone carrying this TCR beta chain was seen ten or more times. This entry belongs to a study of response to subunit inactivated influenza vaccine. TCRdb recomputed calls from the RT-PCR reads with MiXCR, one row per CDR3 protein. Among a few hundred thousand distinct CDR3 sequences, about 7.2% were seen once, and the ten largest hold around 13%. The source material was PBMCs from blood, sampled roughly 24 months after vaccination. The TCR originated in a man between 45 and 75 years old who received an inactivated influenza vaccine.

The chain's CDR3 is CATSRFPSPLHF. CDR3 DNA sequence: TGTGCCACCAGCAGATTCCCTTCACCCCTCCACTTT. The chain is built from TRBV15 and TRBJ1-6; D remains ambiguous. The CDR3 consists of 12 residues. The V and J ends lost 2 bases and 9 bases respectively, with 5 bases between them. Germline loops: CDR1 LNHNV, CDR2 YYDKDF (reference sequence).